Listed below are T cell receptor beta chains from one sample, sequenced in a study of blood T cell repertoires in COVID-19. Repertoires were generated with immunoSEQ multiplex PCR, while TCRdb's copy carries only in-frame clones and drops some. Of roughly 220,000 clones listed, about 85% are singletons. Sequencing was performed on peripheral blood. All receptors come from a man aged 50-60 years who had recovered from COVID-19. Each CDR3 is given with its conserved first and last residue. D genes are given only for firm matches. The size of a clone is reported for some rows only, either as once, few or many, or as a class for expanded clones.

>TRBJ1-1|.|TRBD1|TRBV5-1
TGCGCCAGCAGCTTTTCCGGGACAGTTATGAACACTGAAGCTTTCTTT
CASSFSGTVMNTEAFF
>TRBJ2-3|.|TRBD2|TRBV30
TGTGCCTGGAGTACGGGGGGGGGCACAGATACGCAGTATTTT
CAWSTGGGTDTQYF
>TRBJ2-7|.|.|TRBV6-1
TGTGCCAGCAGTGAAGTATCATTAGCCTACGAGCAGTACTTC
CASSEVSLAYEQYF
>TRBJ1-1|once|.|TRBV6-5
TGTGCCAGCTCGTCCGGGAAGAACACTGAAGCTTTCTTT
CASSSGKNTEAFF
>TRBJ2-2|.|TRBD2|TRBV30
TGTGCCTGGAGTGTAACCCACTCTAGCGGGAGAAGGGCCGGGGAGCTGTTTTTT
CAWSVTHSSGRRAGELFF
>TRBJ2-3|.|.|TRBV6-5
TGTGCCAGCAGTCCGCTTGGGGGGAATACGCAGTATTTT
CASSPLGGNTQYF
>TRBJ1-5|.|.|TRBV28
TGTGCCAGCAGTCCCACAGATAGCAATCAGCCCCAGCATTTT
CASSPTDSNQPQHF
>TRBJ2-2|.|TRBD2|TRBV9
TGTGCCAGCAGCCCCTCACTAGCGGGACGCACCGGGGAGCTGTTTTTT
CASSPSLAGRTGELFF
>TRBJ2-1|.|.|TRBV5-1
TGCGCCAGCGCCACCCAGGGGCCCTACAATGAGCAGTTCTTC
CASATQGPYNEQFF
>TRBJ2-1|.|TRBD2|TRBV29-1
TGCAGCGTTGACCTGGACGCGGGAGGAAGAAATGAGCAGTTCTTC
CSVDLDAGGRNEQFF
>TRBJ2-7|.|.|TRBV7-6
TGTGCCAGCAGCTTAGGAGTGCCAAGGGGATCCTACGAGCAGTACTTC
CASSLGVPRGSYEQYF
>TRBJ1-5|.|TRBD1|TRBV11-2
TGTGCCAGCAGCCCAGGGACAGGGGAGGGTCAGCCCCAGCATTTT
CASSPGTGEGQPQHF
>TRBJ1-4|.|.|TRBV19
TGTGCCAGTAAGGGTGCCACGGGGGAAAAACTGTTTTTT
CASKGATGEKLFF
>TRBJ2-5|.|.|TRBV7-9
TGTGCCAGCAGCTTCGGCGGCTTAGTGCAAGAGACCCAGTACTTC
CASSFGGLVQETQYF
>TRBJ1-3|few|TRBD1|TRBV11-2
TGTGCCAGCAGGCGCCTTACAGGGGACTCTGGAAACACCATATATTTT
CASRRLTGDSGNTIYF
>TRBJ1-6|.|.|TRBV7-6
TGTGCCAGCAGCCTACGTCTCCAGGGGACCTCCTATAATTCACCCCTCCACTTT
CASSLRLQGTSYNSPLHF
>TRBJ2-1|.|TRBD2|TRBV28
TGTGCCAGCAGTTCCTCCTTTAGCGGGAGGGCCTTCGGCAATGAGCAGTTCTTC
CASSSSFSGRAFGNEQFF
>TRBJ2-1|.|TRBD2|TRBV5-1
TGCGCCAGCAGCTTGGAACTAGCGGGAGCCTACAATGAGCAGTTCTTC
CASSLELAGAYNEQFF
>TRBJ2-1|.|.|TRBV12-3/TRBV12-4
TGTGCCAGCAGTTTATTCAGAAACAATGAGCAGTTCTTC
CASSLFRNNEQFF
>TRBJ1-1|.|TRBD1|TRBV4-1
TGCGCCAGCAGCGGACCGACAGGGGGCGAAAGCCCACCCAAAGCTTTCTTT
CASSGPTGGESPPKAFF
>TRBJ1-5|few|.|TRBV6-5
TGTGCCAGCAGCCTGACAGTCAGCATCAATCAGCCCCAGCATTTT
CASSLTVSINQPQHF
>TRBJ2-7|.|.|TRBV9
TGTGCCAGCAGCGTAGGGACTCGAGGCGAGCAGTACTTC
CASSVGTRGEQYF
>TRBJ1-2|.|TRBD1|TRBV27
TGTGCCAGCAGACGGGAAGCGGCGGACAGGGCCCTTAACTATGGCTACACCTTC
CASRREAADRALNYGYTF
>TRBJ2-3|.|.|TRBV28
TGTGCCAGCAGTTTAGCCCTCGCTCCCGAGGGAACTCACCCAGATACGCAGTATTTT
CASSLALAPEGTHPDTQYF
>TRBJ2-5|few|.|TRBV5-1
TGCGCCAGCAGCTTGGCAGGGGGGCTGGAGACCCAGTACTTC
CASSLAGGLETQYF
>TRBJ1-1|.|.|TRBV3-1/TRBV3-2
TGTGCCAGCAGTCGAGCGGGGTGGGGCTCCACTGAAGCTTTCTTT
CASSRAGWGSTEAFF
>TRBJ2-1|.|TRBD2|TRBV18
TGTGCCAGCTCTCACCCCGGGACTAGCGGGAACAATGAGCAGTTCTTC
CASSHPGTSGNNEQFF
>TRBJ1-1|once|TRBD1|TRBV18
TGTGCCAGCTCATCGGACAGGGGGGCTGAAGCTTTCTTT
CASSSDRGAEAFF
>TRBJ2-5|.|.|TRBV10-2
TGCGCCAGCAGTGAGGCGAGGGGGGGAACCCAGTACTTC
CASSEARGGTQYF
>TRBJ2-5|.|TRBD1|TRBV24-1
TGTGCCACCGGGGACAGGGCCGTCCAAGAGACCCAGTACTTC
CATGDRAVQETQYF
>TRBJ1-2|.|.|TRBV27
TGTGCCAGCAGTTCAAACAGATCTAACTATGGCTACACCTTC
CASSSNRSNYGYTF
>TRBJ2-3|.|TRBD1|TRBV2
TGTGCCATCCGGGGCAGGGGGCTTAATACGCAGTATTTT
CAIRGRGLNTQYF
>TRBJ2-6|.|.|TRBV30
TGTGCCTGGAGTGTTTGGAGGCCCTCTGGGGCCAACGTCCTGACTTTC
CAWSVWRPSGANVLTF
>TRBJ1-3|.|.|TRBV30
TGTGCCTGGCAACGGGGGAGATCTGGAAACACCATATATTTT
CAWQRGRSGNTIYF
>TRBJ2-7|.|.|TRBV7-9
TGTGCCAGCAGTTTTTTGGAGGGCTCCTACGAGCAGTACTTC
CASSFLEGSYEQYF
>TRBJ2-1|.|.|TRBV6-6
TGTGCCAGCAGTCTTAACAGGGAAAACAATGAGCAGTTCTTC
CASSLNRENNEQFF
>TRBJ1-1|.|.|TRBV6-5
TGTGCCAGCAGTTACTCGAGCGCGGGATCCCCCTCCGAAGCTTTCTTT
CASSYSSAGSPSEAFF
>TRBJ2-1|.|TRBD2|TRBV27
TGTGCCAGCAGACTAGCGGGATGGGATGAGCAGTTCTTC
CASRLAGWDEQFF
>TRBJ1-2|.|.|TRBV3-1/TRBV3-2
TGTGCCAGCAGCCAATCGGGGGTCGGCTATGGCTACACCTTC
CASSQSGVGYGYTF
>TRBJ2-3|.|.|TRBV28
TGTGCCAGCAGCTTAGTAGGGAGAACCACAGATACGCAGTATTTT
CASSLVGRTTDTQYF
>TRBJ2-7|.|.|TRBV5-4
TGTGCCAGCAGCCCCCGGGACTCCCTTCGTGAGCAGTACTTC
CASSPRDSLREQYF
>TRBJ2-7|.|.|TRBV30
TGTGCCTGGAGTTTGCGTACCTCCTACGAGCAGTACTTC
CAWSLRTSYEQYF
>TRBJ2-1|.|TRBD2|TRBV7-9
TGTGCCAGCAGCTCTCCTGCGGGAGTAGGCAATGAGCAGTTCTTC
CASSSPAGVGNEQFF
>TRBJ2-5|.|TRBD1|TRBV3-1/TRBV3-2
TGTGCCAGCAGCCACCCCCCGGGACAGCGATCAGGGACCCAGTACTTC
CASSHPPGQRSGTQYF
>TRBJ1-5|once|.|TRBV5-6
TGTGCCAGCAGCTTGGGGGGAGGGTATACTCAGCCCCAGCATTTT
CASSLGGGYTQPQHF
>TRBJ1-2|.|TRBD1|TRBV9
TGTGCCAGCAGCGAGGGGACAGCCCAGATCTATGGCTACACCTTC
CASSEGTAQIYGYTF
>TRBJ2-2|.|.|TRBV7-2
TGTGCCAGCAGCTTATCTTCGTTGGCTACCGGGGAGCTGTTTTTT
CASSLSSLATGELFF
>TRBJ2-5|.|TRBD2|TRBV3-1/TRBV3-2
TGTGCCAGCAGCCCAGAGGGGGGACTAGCGGGAGGGCTGGGAGAGACCCAGTACTTC
CASSPEGGLAGGLGETQYF
>TRBJ2-1|.|TRBD2|TRBV5-1
TGCGCCAGCAGCTTGGTCGGGAGGATAAATGAGCAGTTCTTC
CASSLVGRINEQFF
>TRBJ2-7|.|TRBD2|TRBV11-2
TGTGCCAGCAGCTTTGGTCCTAGCGGGACCTCCTACGAGCAGTACTTC
CASSFGPSGTSYEQYF
>TRBJ1-2|few|.|TRBV5-1
TGCGCCAGCAGCTTGGAGTCAACTTATGGCTACACCTTC
CASSLESTYGYTF
>TRBJ2-3|once|.|TRBV10-3
TGTGCCATCAGGCGGGACCCTAGCACAGATACGCAGTATTTT
CAIRRDPSTDTQYF